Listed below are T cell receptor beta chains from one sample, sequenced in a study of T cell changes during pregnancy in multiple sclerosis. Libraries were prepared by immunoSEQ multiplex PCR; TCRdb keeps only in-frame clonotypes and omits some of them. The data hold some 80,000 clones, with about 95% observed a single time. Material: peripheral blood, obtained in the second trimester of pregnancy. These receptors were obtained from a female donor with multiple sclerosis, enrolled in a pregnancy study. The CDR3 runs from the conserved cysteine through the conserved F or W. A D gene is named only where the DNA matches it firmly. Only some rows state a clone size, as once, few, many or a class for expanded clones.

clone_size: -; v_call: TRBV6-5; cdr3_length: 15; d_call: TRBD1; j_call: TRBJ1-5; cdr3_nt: TGTGCCAGCAGTCCGTTGACAGGGGACAATCAGCCCCAGCATTTT; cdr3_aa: CASSPLTGDNQPQHF
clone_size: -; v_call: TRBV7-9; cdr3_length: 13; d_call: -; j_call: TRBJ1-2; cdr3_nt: TGTGCCAGCAGCCTAACAGGGAATGATGGCTACACCTTC; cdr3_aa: CASSLTGNDGYTF
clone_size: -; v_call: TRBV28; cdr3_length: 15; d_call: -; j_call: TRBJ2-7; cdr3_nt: TGTGCCAGCAGTTCCTTCACCCGGGGCTCCTACGAGCAGTACTTC; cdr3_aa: CASSSFTRGSYEQYF
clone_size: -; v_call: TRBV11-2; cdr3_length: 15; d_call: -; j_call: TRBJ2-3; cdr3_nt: TGTGCCAGCAGCCTCTTTTTGCTAGGCACAGATACGCAGTATTTT; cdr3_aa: CASSLFLLGTDTQYF
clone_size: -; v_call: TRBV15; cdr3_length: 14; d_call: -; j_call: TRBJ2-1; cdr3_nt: TGTGCCACCAGCAGCGCGGGTTCCTACAATGAGCAGTTCTTC; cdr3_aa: CATSSAGSYNEQFF
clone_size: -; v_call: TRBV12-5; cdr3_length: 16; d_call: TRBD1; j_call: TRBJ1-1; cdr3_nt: TGTGCTTCAAGGGGGGGACAGGGGGCTTCCGACACTGAAGCTTTCTTT; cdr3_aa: CASRGGQGASDTEAFF
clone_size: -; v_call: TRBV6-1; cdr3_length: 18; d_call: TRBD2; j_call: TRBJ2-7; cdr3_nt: TGTGCCAGCAGTGTAGGACTAGCGGGAGCGGAAGACTCCTACGAGCAGTACTTC; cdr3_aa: CASSVGLAGAEDSYEQYF
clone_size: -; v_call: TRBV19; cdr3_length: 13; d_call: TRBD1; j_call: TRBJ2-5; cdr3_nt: TGTGCCAGTAAACAGCACAGGGGAGAGACCCAGTACTTC; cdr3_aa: CASKQHRGETQYF
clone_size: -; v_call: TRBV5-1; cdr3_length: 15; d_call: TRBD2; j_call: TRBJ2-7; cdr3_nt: TGCGCCAGCAGCTTAACTAGCGGGTCTTCCTACGAGCAGTACTTC; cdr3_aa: CASSLTSGSSYEQYF
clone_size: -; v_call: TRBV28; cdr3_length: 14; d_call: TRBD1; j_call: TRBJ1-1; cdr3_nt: TGTGCCAGCAGTTTGTCCCAGGGGGACACTGAAGCTTTCTTT; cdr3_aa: CASSLSQGDTEAFF
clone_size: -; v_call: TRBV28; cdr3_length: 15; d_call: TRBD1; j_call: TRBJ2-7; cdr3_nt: TGTGCCAGCAGTGGGGCCGGGACAGGGAAGCACGAGCAGTACTTC; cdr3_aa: CASSGAGTGKHEQYF
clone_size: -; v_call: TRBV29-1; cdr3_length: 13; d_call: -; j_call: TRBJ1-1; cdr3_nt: TGCAGCGTTAGTGGGGCAGGGGCCACTGAAGCTTTCTTT; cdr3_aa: CSVSGAGATEAFF
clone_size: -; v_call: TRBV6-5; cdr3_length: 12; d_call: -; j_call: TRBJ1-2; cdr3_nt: TGTGCCAGCCGAATAGGCGGCTATGGCTACACCTTC; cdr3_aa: CASRIGGYGYTF
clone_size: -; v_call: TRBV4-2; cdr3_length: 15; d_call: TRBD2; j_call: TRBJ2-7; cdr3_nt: TGTGCCAGCAGCCAAGGGTCTAGCGGGAGTTACGAGCAGTACTTC; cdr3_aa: CASSQGSSGSYEQYF
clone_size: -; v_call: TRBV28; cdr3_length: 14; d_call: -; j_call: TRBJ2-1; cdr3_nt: TGTGCCACCCGGGCGGGTAGCTCCTACAATGAGCAGTTCTTC; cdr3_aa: CATRAGSSYNEQFF
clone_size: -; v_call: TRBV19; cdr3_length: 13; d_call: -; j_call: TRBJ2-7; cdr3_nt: TGTGCCAGTAGCCACGGGGGTAGTTACGAGCAGTACTTC; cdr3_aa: CASSHGGSYEQYF
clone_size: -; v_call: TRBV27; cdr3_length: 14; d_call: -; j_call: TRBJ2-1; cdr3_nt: TGTGCCAGCAGTTTAGGGGACAACTACAATGAGCAGTTCTTC; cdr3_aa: CASSLGDNYNEQFF
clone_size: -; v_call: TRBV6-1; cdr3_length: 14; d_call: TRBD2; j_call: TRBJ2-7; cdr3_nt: TGTGCCAGCAGTATTGGGACTAGCGGGAGCGAGCAGTACTTC; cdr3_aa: CASSIGTSGSEQYF
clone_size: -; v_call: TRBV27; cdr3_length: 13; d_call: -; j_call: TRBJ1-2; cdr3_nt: TGTGCCAGCATAGGTGGACAGTTCTATGGCTACACCTTC; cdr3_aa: CASIGGQFYGYTF
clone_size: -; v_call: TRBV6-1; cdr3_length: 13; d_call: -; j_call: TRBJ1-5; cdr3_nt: TGTGCGGTTCTCGGGGGGCTCATAGAGCCCCAGCATTTT; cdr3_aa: CAVLGGLIEPQHF
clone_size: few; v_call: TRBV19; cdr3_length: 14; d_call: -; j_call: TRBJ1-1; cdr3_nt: TGTGCCAGTAGTATGAGCGCCACGAACACTGAAGCTTTCTTT; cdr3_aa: CASSMSATNTEAFF
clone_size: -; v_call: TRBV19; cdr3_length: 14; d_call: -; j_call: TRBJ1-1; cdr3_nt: TGTGCCAGTAGTATAGAATGGCAGGCTGAAGAAGCTTTCTTT; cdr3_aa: CASSIEWQAEEAFF
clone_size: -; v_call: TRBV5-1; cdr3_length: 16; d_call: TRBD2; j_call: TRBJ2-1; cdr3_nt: TGCGCCAGCAGCCTGACGCCTAGCGGCTCCTACAATGAGCAGTTCTTC; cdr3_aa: CASSLTPSGSYNEQFF
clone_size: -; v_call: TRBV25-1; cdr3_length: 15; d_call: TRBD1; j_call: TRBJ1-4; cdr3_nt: TGTGCCAGCAGTTCACAGGGGGCTGCTAATGAAAAACTGTTTTTT; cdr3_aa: CASSSQGAANEKLFF
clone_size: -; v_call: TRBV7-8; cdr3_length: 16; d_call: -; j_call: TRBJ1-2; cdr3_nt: TGTGCCAGCAGCTTAGGGGTCAGGGGATCGGACTATGGCTACACCTTC; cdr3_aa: CASSLGVRGSDYGYTF
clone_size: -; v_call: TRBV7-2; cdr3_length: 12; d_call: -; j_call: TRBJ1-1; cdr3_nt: TGTGCCAGCAGCCAGGGCACAAGCAGTAGTACTTTT; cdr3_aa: CASSQGTSSSTF
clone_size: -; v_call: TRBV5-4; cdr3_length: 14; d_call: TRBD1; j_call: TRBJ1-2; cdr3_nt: TGTGCCAGCAGCTCGGAGACAGGGGACTATGGCTACACCTTC; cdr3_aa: CASSSETGDYGYTF
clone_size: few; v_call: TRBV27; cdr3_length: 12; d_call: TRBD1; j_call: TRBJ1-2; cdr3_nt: TGTGCCAGCAGCCCGACAGGGGTCGGCTACACCTTC; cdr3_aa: CASSPTGVGYTF
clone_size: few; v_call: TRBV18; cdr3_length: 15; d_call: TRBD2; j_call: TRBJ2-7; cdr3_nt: TGTGCCAGCTCACCAGTGGCGGGAGGGCCGGGTGAGCAGTACTTC; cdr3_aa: CASSPVAGGPGEQYF
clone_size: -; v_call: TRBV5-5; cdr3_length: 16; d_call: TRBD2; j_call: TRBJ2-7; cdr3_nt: TGTGCCAGCAGCACCTCTCCTAGCGGGGGCTCCTACGAGCAGTACTTC; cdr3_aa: CASSTSPSGGSYEQYF
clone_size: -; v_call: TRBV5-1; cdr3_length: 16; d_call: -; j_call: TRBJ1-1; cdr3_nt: TGCGCCAGCAGCGGGGCCGCCTTTGGGCGGAACACTGAAGCTTTCTTT; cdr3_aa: CASSGAAFGRNTEAFF
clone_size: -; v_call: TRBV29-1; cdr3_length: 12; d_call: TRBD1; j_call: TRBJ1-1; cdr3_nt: TGCAGCGTCCCCCTTCAGACAGGGGAAGCTTTCTTT; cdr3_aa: CSVPLQTGEAFF
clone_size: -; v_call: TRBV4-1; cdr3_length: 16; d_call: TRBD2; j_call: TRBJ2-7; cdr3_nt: TGCGCCAGCAGCCAAGAGGGGGCTAGCGGGAGGGATGAGCAGTACTTC; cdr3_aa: CASSQEGASGRDEQYF
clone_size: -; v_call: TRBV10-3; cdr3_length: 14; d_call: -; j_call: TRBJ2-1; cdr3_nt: TGTGCCACCTCTAGCGCCAGCTCCTACAATGAGCAGTTCTTC; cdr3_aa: CATSSASSYNEQFF
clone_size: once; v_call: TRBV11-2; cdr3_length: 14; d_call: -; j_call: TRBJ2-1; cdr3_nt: TGTGCCAGCAGCGCCCTAAACCCACAGGATGAGCAGTTCTTC; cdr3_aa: CASSALNPQDEQFF
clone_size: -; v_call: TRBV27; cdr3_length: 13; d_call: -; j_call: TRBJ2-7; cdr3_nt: TGTGCCAGCAGTCCCGGGATTCTCTACGAGCAGTACTTC; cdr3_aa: CASSPGILYEQYF
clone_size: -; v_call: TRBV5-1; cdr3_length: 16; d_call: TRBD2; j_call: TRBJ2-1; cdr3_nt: TGCGCCAGCAGTATTCGGCCTAGCGGGAGACTCAATGAGCAGTTCTTC; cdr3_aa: CASSIRPSGRLNEQFF
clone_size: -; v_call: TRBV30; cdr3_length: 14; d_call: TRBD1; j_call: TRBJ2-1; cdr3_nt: TGTGCCTGGAGTTTGGGGACAGCGTACAATGAGCAGTTCTTC; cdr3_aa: CAWSLGTAYNEQFF
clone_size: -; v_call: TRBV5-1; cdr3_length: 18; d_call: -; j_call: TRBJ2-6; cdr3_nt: TGCGCCAGCAGCTTACGGACAGAGCCGTACTCTGGGGCCAACGTCCTGACTTTC; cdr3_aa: CASSLRTEPYSGANVLTF
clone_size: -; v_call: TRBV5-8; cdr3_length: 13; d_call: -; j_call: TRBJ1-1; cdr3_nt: TGTGCCAGCAGCTTGTCAGTGAACACTGAAGCTTTCTTT; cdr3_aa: CASSLSVNTEAFF
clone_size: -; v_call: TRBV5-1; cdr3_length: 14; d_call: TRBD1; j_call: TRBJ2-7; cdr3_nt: TGCGCCAGCAGCTCCCGGACAGGGACGGGCGAGCAGTACTTC; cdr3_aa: CASSSRTGTGEQYF
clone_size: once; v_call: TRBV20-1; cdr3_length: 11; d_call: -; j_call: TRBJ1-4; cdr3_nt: TGCAGTGCCCTACGTTCGGAAAAACTGTTTTTT; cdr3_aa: CSALRSEKLFF
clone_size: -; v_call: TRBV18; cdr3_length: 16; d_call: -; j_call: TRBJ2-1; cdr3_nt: TGTGCCAGCTCCCAGGTAACTAGTGTCCTACAGGGAGAGCAGTTCTTC; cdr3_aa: CASSQVTSVLQGEQFF
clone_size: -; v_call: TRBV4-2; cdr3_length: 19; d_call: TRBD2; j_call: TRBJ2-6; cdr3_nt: TGTGCCAGCAGCCAAGAAGTAGCGGGAGGCCCTTCTGGGGCCAACGTCCTGACTTTC; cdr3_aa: CASSQEVAGGPSGANVLTF
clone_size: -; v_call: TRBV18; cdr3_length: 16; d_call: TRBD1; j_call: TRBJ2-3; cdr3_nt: TGTGCCAGCTCACCACGGAGACAGGGGGTCACAGATACGCAGTATTTT; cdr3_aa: CASSPRRQGVTDTQYF
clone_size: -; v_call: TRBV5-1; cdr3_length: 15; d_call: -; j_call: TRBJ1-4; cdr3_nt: TGCGCCAGCAGCGTTGGAGGCAGGGGAAATGAAAAACTGTTTTTT; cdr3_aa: CASSVGGRGNEKLFF
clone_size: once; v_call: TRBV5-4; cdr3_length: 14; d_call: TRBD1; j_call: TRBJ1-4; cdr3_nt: TGTGCCAGCAGCTTGGACAGGGGTGATGAAAAACTGTTTTTT; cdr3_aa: CASSLDRGDEKLFF
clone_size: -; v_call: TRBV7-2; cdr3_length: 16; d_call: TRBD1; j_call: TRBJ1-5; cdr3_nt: TGTGCCAGCAGCTTAGATCCCAGGGGGTCGGGTCAGCCCCAGCATTTT; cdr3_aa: CASSLDPRGSGQPQHF
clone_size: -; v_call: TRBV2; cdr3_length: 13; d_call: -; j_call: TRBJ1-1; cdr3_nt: TGTGCCAGCAGTGAACAGTACAACACTGAAGCTTTCTTT; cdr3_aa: CASSEQYNTEAFF
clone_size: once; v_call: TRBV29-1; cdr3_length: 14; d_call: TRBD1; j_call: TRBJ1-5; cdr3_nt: TGCAGCGTTAGGGACAGAGGTAGCAATCAGCCCCAGCATTTT; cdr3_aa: CSVRDRGSNQPQHF